These 26 T cell receptor beta chains originate from one sample sequenced in a study of blood T cell repertoires in COVID-19. The assay was immunoSEQ multiplex PCR, and TCRdb's table has in-frame clones only and misses some. The data hold about 240,000 clones, with approximately 83% observed a single time. Sequencing was done on a sample of PBMCs or T cells enriched from blood (not recorded which). The receptors here all came from a woman in her forties with acute COVID-19.

This chain links TRBV11-2 with TRBJ1-1; 10 nucleotides line up with TRBD1. The V gene's germline CDR1 is SGHAT and CDR2 FQNNGV. The CDR3 consists of 14 residues. Germline trimming cut 6 bases from V and 6 bases from J; bases unmatched to any gene: 7. The CDR3 loop is CASRRTGGNPEAFF. For the CDR3, the DNA is TGTGCCAGCAGACGGACAGGGGGAAATCCTGAAGCTTTCTTT.

This clone has more than one count but fewer than ten. The chain joins TRBV27 to TRBJ2-1; 7 bases are shared with TRBD1. V lost 4 bases to trimming and J lost 3 bases; unmatched junction nucleotides: 3. The CDR3 is made up of 14 amino acids. Germline CDR1 MNHEY, CDR2 SMNVEV (reference sequence). The CDR3 DNA sequence: TGTGCCAGCAGTTCTCGGACAGGCTACAATGAGCAGTTCTTC. Translating gives CASSSRTGYNEQFF.

The chain has TRBV2 and TRBJ2-1, with 13 bases that match TRBD2. The germline V gene encodes CDR1 SNHLY and CDR2 FYNNEI. With 0 bases clipped from V and 6 bases from J, the junction kept 20 bases outside the gene matches. The CDR3 covers 22 residues. DNA for the CDR3: TGTGCCAGCAGTGAAGCGCGGTTTGGGACTAGCGGGATCCTATCACAAAGCAATGAGCAGTTCTTC. This translates into CASSEARFGTSGILSQSNEQFF. The variable domain in full, completed from reference TRBV2 and TRBJ2-1, reads EPEVTQTPSHQVTQMGQEVILRCVPISNHLYFYWYRQILGQKVEFLVSFYNNEISEKSEIFDDQFSVERPDGSNFTLKIRSTKLEDSAMYFCASSEARFGTSGILSQSNEQFFGPGTRLTVL.

V is TRBV12-3 or TRBV12-4 and J is TRBJ2-7; possibly TRBD2 for D (5 bases). The V and J ends lost 3 bases and 2 bases respectively, with 8 bases between them. CDR3 size: 13 residues. The CDR3 spells CASSFSETYEQYF. The CDR3 DNA reads as TGTGCCAGCAGTTTTAGCGAAACCTACGAGCAGTACTTC.

V and J are TRBV18 and TRBJ1-5, with 7 bases lining up with TRBD1. V lost 4 bases, J lost 4 bases, and 10 bases stayed unmatched. Germline CDR1 KGHSH, CDR2 LQKENI. The CDR3 totals 16 residues. CDR3 protein: CASSHQGGAGNQPQHF. As DNA, the CDR3 is TGTGCCAGCTCACACCAAGGGGGCGCGGGGAATCAGCCCCAGCATTTT.

This rearrangement joins TRBV21-1 to TRBJ2-1; TRBD2, the table's D call, was not compared with the DNA. TRBV21-1 is a documented pseudogene. This CDR3 spans 17 amino acids. The CDR3 DNA follows: TGTGCCAGCAGCAAAGGCACTACCGTCGGCTTCTACAATGAGCAGTTCTTC. The encoded protein is CASSKGTTVGFYNEQFF.

This chain uses TRBV14 with TRBJ2-1; D is uncertain. The CDR3 totals 12 residues. Trimming removed 1 base at V and 7 bases at J, with 5 bases between. Germline V gene lookup returns CDR1 SGHDN and CDR2 FVKESK. The CDR3 spells CASSQVINEQFF. CDR3 DNA: TGTGCCAGCAGCCAAGTCATTAATGAGCAGTTCTTC.

V usage is TRBV29-1 and J usage is TRBJ2-1, with D hard to call. Trimming pared 3 bases from V and 5 bases from J, leaving 5 bases between. There are 11 residues in the CDR3. Germline assignment: CDR1 SQVTM and CDR2 ANQGSEA. CDR3 sequence: CSVDANNEQFF. The CDR3 DNA sequence: TGCAGCGTTGACGCGAACAATGAGCAGTTCTTC.

This chain uses TRBV18 with TRBJ1-1; D uncertain. The CDR3 is 13 residues long. Germline-derived CDR1 and CDR2 are KGHSH and LQKENI. V shed 1 base and J shed 1 base, with 4 bases lying between them. CDR3 region: CASSPLWNTEAFF. CDR3 nucleotide sequence: TGTGCCAGCTCACCACTATGGAACACTGAAGCTTTCTTT.

The chain couples TRBV4-1 to TRBJ1-1, with no clear D. The CDR3 consists of 15 residues. Per germline, CDR1 MGHRA and CDR2 YSYEKL. Trimming cost V 1 base and J 1 base, with 10 bases left between them. CDR3: CASSQAGRTNTEAFF. The CDR3 DNA sequence: TGCGCCAGCAGCCAAGCTGGGAGAACGAACACTGAAGCTTTCTTT.

The rearrangement uses TRBV11-2 and TRBJ2-1; D is uncertain. In germline, CDR1 is SGHAT, CDR2 FQNNGV. The ends were cut back, 8 bases at V and 9 bases at J, with 23 bases in the middle. The CDR3 sequence is 15 residues long. CDR3 nucleotide sequence: TGTGCCAGCCACCCTATCTCGCGGAGACCGCTTGAGCAGTTCTTC. It encodes CASHPISRRPLEQFF.

The chain is built from TRBV2 and TRBJ2-6; a possible D gene is TRBD1 (6 bases). Trimming removed 2 bases from V and 3 bases from J, with 8 bases in between. The CDR3 totals 15 residues. In germline, CDR1 is SNHLY, CDR2 FYNNEI. The CDR3 DNA sequence: TGTGCCAGCAGTGAAAGGGGGATTGGGGCCAACGTCCTGACTTTC. This gives the protein CASSERGIGANVLTF.

This chain links TRBV5-6 with TRBJ1-2, with D tentatively TRBD1 (6 bases). CDR3 length equals 16 residues. V lost 6 bases and J 4 bases, leaving 22 bases between the germline ends. Germline CDR1 and CDR2: SGHDT and YYEEEE. CDR3 sequence: CASTLNADRDLYGYTF. CDR3 in DNA: TGTGCCAGCACCTTAAACGCGGACAGAGACCTCTATGGCTACACCTTC.

Regarding this clone: Other DNA sequences of this sample code for an identical CDR3. The gene calls are TRBV18 and TRBJ2-7; D might be TRBD1 (6 bases). This CDR3 comprises 14 residues. In germline, CDR1 is KGHSH, CDR2 LQKENI. V was pared by 3 bases and J by 0 bases, with 9 bases between. For the CDR3, the DNA is TGTGCCAGCTCACCGACAGGAAGCTCCTACGAGCAGTACTTC. It is translated as CASSPTGSSYEQYF.

The chain recombines TRBV5-4 with TRBJ2-7; 8 nucleotides line up with TRBD1. Germline V gives CDR1 SGHNT, CDR2 YYREEE (reference sequence). Trimming cost V 4 bases and J 0 bases; bases outside gene matches: 6. This CDR3 spans 15 amino acids. This CDR3 reads CASSPRDRSSYEQYF. CDR3 bases: TGTGCCAGCAGCCCCCGGGACAGGAGCTCCTACGAGCAGTACTTC.

The gene calls are TRBV27 and TRBJ1-5, with no clear D. V lost 4 bases to trimming and J lost 3 bases, with 7 bases between them. The CDR3 loop spans 13 amino acids. Germline V gene data show CDR1 as MNHEY and CDR2 as SMNVEV (reference sequence). The CDR3 nucleotides are TGTGCCAGCAGTTGGGCGACCAATCAGCCCCAGCATTTT. Encoded protein: CASSWATNQPQHF.

This chain links TRBV5-4 with TRBJ2-1; 8 bases agree with TRBD1. V was pared by 2 bases and J by 10 bases, with 11 bases of the junction left unmatched. The germline gives CDR1 SGHNT, CDR2 YYREEE (reference sequence). CDR3 length equals 15 residues. The CDR3 loop reads CASSFGQGQTREQFF. CDR3 DNA sequence: TGTGCCAGCAGCTTCGGACAGGGTCAAACACGGGAGCAGTTCTTC.

J is TRBJ2-7 and V is TRBV5-1, with D tentatively TRBD1 (6 bases). Deletions cut 5 bases from V and 7 bases from J, with 16 bases between. Germline V gene lookup returns CDR1 SGHRS and CDR2 YFSETQ. The CDR3 consists of 13 residues. The CDR3 spells CASRPPDSREQYF. DNA for the CDR3: TGCGCCAGCAGACCGCCGGACAGTCGGGAGCAGTACTTC.

This chain links TRBV28 with TRBJ2-1; 10 bases fit TRBD1. This CDR3 contains 18 residues. Germline V CDR1 and CDR2: MDHEN, SYDVKM. J gave up 0 bases and V 7 bases, and 12 bases lay outside the gene matches. CDR3 amino acids: CASNLDRGGASSYNEQFF. The CDR3 region has the DNA TGTGCCAGCAACTTGGACAGGGGGGGGGCTAGCTCCTACAATGAGCAGTTCTTC. Looking up the rest from reference TRBV28 and TRBJ2-1 gives the full variable domain: DVKVTQSSRYLVKRTGEKVFLECVQDMDHENMFWYRQDPGLGLRLIYFSYDVKMKEKGDIPEGYSVSREKKERFSLILESASTNQTSMYLCASNLDRGGASSYNEQFFGPGTRLTVL.

This clone was observed once. J is TRBJ2-2 and V is TRBV11-3; D uncertain. This CDR3 spans 13 amino acids. Trimming removed 1 base at V and 7 bases at J, with 7 bases between. The V gene's germline CDR1 is SGHNT and CDR2 YENEEA. CDR3 amino acids: CASSLVYGGELFF. The DNA of the CDR3 is TGTGCCAGCAGCTTAGTATACGGCGGGGAGCTGTTTTTT. Full variable domain (remainder filled in from reference TRBV11-3 and TRBJ2-2): EAGVVQSPRYKIIEKKQPVAFWCNPISGHNTLYWYLQNLGQGPELLIRYENEEAVDDSQLPKDRFSAERLKGVDSTLKIQPAELGDSAVYLCASSLVYGGELFFGEGSRLTVL.

CDR3 DNA: TGTGCCAGCAGCTCCCTATTTGACAGAACCTACGAGCAGTACTTC. Protein sequence: CASSSLFDRTYEQYF. The chain couples TRBV5-6 to TRBJ2-7, with D possibly matching TRBD1 (5 bases). This CDR3 is 15 amino acids long. V gave up 3 bases and J gave up 2 bases, with 15 bases separating them. The V gene's germline CDR1 is SGHDT and CDR2 YYEEEE.

This chain uses TRBV12-5 with TRBJ1-2, with D unresolved. The V end lost 5 bases, the J end lost 8 bases, and 12 bases lay between the germline ends. This CDR3 region has 12 residues. Germline loops: CDR1 LGHNT, CDR2 FRNRAP. CDR3 nucleotides: TGTGCTAGTGGTCCCCCCGAACGGGGCTACACCTTC. Translation gives CASGPPERGYTF.

This clone has only a few counts. The rearrangement links TRBV6-5 to TRBJ2-4; the D gene is possibly TRBD2 (6 bases). Trimming cost V 6 bases and J 3 bases, with 12 bases left between them. In germline, CDR1 is MNHEY, CDR2 SVGAGI. The CDR3 loop spans 14 amino acids. The CDR3 DNA is TGTGCCAGCAGACGACTAGAAAGCAAAAACATTCAGTACTTC. The encoded protein is CASRRLESKNIQYF.

The chain links TRBV7-9 to TRBJ2-5; 8 bases match TRBD2. Germline trimming cut 3 bases from V and 3 bases from J; bases unmatched to any gene: 15. Germline lookup yields CDR1 SEHNR and CDR2 FQNEAQ (reference sequence). The length of the CDR3 is 18 residues. The CDR3 loop reads CASSLVAGLGGAKETQYF. CDR3 nucleotide sequence: TGTGCCAGCAGCTTGGTAGCGGGACTGGGGGGGGCCAAAGAGACCCAGTACTTC. The whole variable domain, remainder taken from reference TRBV7-9 and TRBJ2-5, is DTGVSQNPRHKITKRGQNVTFRCDPISEHNRLYWYRQTLGQGPEFLTYFQNEAQLEKSRLLSDRFSAERPKGSFSTLEIQRTEQGDSAMYLCASSLVAGLGGAKETQYFGPGTRLLVL.

The chain combines TRBV7-9 with TRBJ2-2, with D unresolved. CDR1 and CDR2 from the germline V gene are SEHNR and FQNEAQ (reference sequence). The germline V and J ends were trimmed by 2 bases and 3 bases, with 7 bases remaining between them. The CDR3 is 14 amino acids. CDR3 DNA sequence: TGTGCCAGCAGCTTAAGAGAGGACACCGGGGAGCTGTTTTTT. It codes for CASSLREDTGELFF.

The CDR3 bases are TGTGCCACCAGCAGAGGCCTTAGCGGGAGAGAGGACGAGCAGTTCTTC. Protein: CATSRGLSGREDEQFF. This chain uses TRBV15 with TRBJ2-1; the match to TRBD2 covers 9 bases. After removal of 1 base from V and 10 bases from J, the junction contained 11 bases not matched to a gene. CDR3 length: 16 amino acids. CDR1 is LNHNV and CDR2 is YYDKDF in the germline V gene (reference sequence).